These 27 T cell receptor beta chains share one sample of origin, sequenced in a study of blood T cells in healthy people across ages. For the second PCR, which ran for roughly 7 to 11 cycles, a sample-barcoded 5' primer and a J-beta primer mix were used. TCRdb analysed the 5' RACE reads with MiXCR anew, one entry per CDR3 protein. The sample lists about 670,000 distinct CDR3 sequences, less than 45% seen once, with 30% in the top ten. Sequencing was done on a sample of blood. The receptor source for this set is an elderly man in good health.

This clonotype was counted between two and nine times. The chain joins TRBV29-1 to TRBJ1-2, with D possibly being TRBD1 (6 bases). Trimming removed 7 bases from V and 12 bases from J, with 18 bases in between. Germline V CDR1 and CDR2: SQVTM, ANQGSEA. The CDR3 has 11 amino acids. CDR3 bases: TGCAGCGGCGGCAGGGGAGGGCTGAACACCTTC. Translating gives CSGGRGGLNTF.

The sample holds a few counts of this clonotype. The genes are TRBV7-2 and TRBJ2-3; TRBD2 agrees at 7 bases. The germline V gene encodes CDR1 SGHTA and CDR2 FQGNSA. V lost 1 base, J lost 6 bases, and 13 bases stayed unmatched. The CDR3 extends over 17 amino acids. The CDR3 protein is CASSLGASGSPLDTQYF. In nucleotides, the CDR3 is TGTGCCAGCAGCTTAGGGGCTAGCGGTTCCCCTCTGGATACGCAGTATTTT.

The chain recombines TRBV15 with TRBJ2-1, with 7 bases fitting TRBD2. Per germline, CDR1 LNHNV and CDR2 YYDKDF (reference sequence). V gave up 1 base and J gave up 10 bases; unmatched junction bases: 7. CDR3 size: 14 residues. The CDR3 protein is CATSRGLASYEQFF. DNA for the CDR3: TGTGCCACCAGCAGAGGACTAGCTTCCTACGAGCAGTTCTTC.

The sample holds a few counts of this clonotype. The V and J genes are TRBV6-4 and TRBJ2-5, with 10 bases matching TRBD1. This CDR3 is 14 amino acids long. Trimming at V came to 5 bases and at J to 5 bases, leaving 5 bases not matched to a gene. Germline V gives CDR1 MRHNA, CDR2 SNTAGT. The CDR3, as DNA: TGTGCCAGCAGTCGACAGGGGGCACGCGAGACCCAGTACTTC. Its translation is CASSRQGARETQYF.

With regard to this clonotype: A read error may produce the germline difference seen at one junction end. This rearrangement joins TRBV6-2 or TRBV6-3 to TRBJ2-1; D unclear. Germline CDR1 reads MNHEY; CDR2 reads SVGEGT. This CDR3 region has 16 residues. CDR3 sequence: CTSSPPVQRLNNEQFF. CDR3 nucleotides: TGTACCAGCAGTCCCCCTGTGCAGAGGCTAAACAATGAGCAGTTCTTC.

This clonotype was observed a handful of times. This sequence joins TRBV20-1 and TRBJ2-7, with D unresolved. Germline V gene lookup returns CDR1 DFQATT and CDR2 SNEGSKA (reference sequence). Trimming pared 1 base from V and 6 bases from J, leaving 10 bases between. This CDR3 contains 12 residues. CDR3 loop: CSARGPLGEQYF. The CDR3 nucleotides read TGCAGTGCTAGAGGCCCCTTGGGCGAGCAGTACTTC.

The gene calls are TRBV24-1 and TRBJ2-5; 8 nucleotides agree with TRBD1. Germline trimming cut 0 bases from V and 1 base from J; bases unmatched to any gene: 3. Germline CDR1 and CDR2: KGHDR and SFDVKD. This CDR3 comprises 16 residues. CDR3 protein: CATSDLGTGSQETQYF. The CDR3 nucleotides are TGTGCCACCAGTGATTTGGGGACAGGATCCCAAGAGACCCAGTACTTC.

The V gene is TRBV6-2 or TRBV6-3, the J gene TRBJ2-3, with TRBD2 matching over 9 bases. Trimming at V came to 2 bases and at J to 9 bases, leaving 15 bases not matched to a gene. From germline, CDR1 is MNHEY and CDR2 SVGEGT. CDR3 length equals 17 residues. CDR3 nucleotides: TGTGCCAGCAGTTACCGCGGGGGGGCGGGGTCGCATCGAACGCAGTATTTT. This translates into CASSYRGGAGSHRTQYF.

A remark on this clonotype: The junction differs from germline at one of its ends, possibly a read error. This chain joins TRBV25-1 and TRBJ2-5; 11 bases are shared with TRBD2. The CDR3 loop spans 15 amino acids. Looked up from germline, CDR1 is MGHDK and CDR2 is SYGVNS. The CDR3 coding sequence is TGTACCAGCAGTGATAGCGGGAGGGCCCAGGAGACCCAGTACTTC. Translating it yields CTSSDSGRAQETQYF.

As for this clonotype: This may stem from a read error, because a much larger clone lies one nucleotide away. The gene calls are TRBV5-8 and TRBJ2-3, with 7 nucleotides matching TRBD2. V shed 4 bases, J shed 1 base, and the junction held 9 bases outside the gene matches. The CDR3 covers 16 residues. The germline V gene has CDR1 SGHTS and CDR2 YDEGEE. CDR3 coding DNA: TGTGCCAGCAGCGTTGGACTAGTCGCGGGCACAGATACGCAGTATTTT. This sequence encodes CASSVGLVAGTDTQYF.

This chain connects TRBV11-2 to TRBJ1-2; D unresolved. The germline V gene has CDR1 SGHAT and CDR2 FQNNGV. This CDR3 spans 14 amino acids. Trimming took 1 base from V and 1 from J, leaving 7 bases between them. The DNA for the CDR3 is TGTGCCAGCAGCTTAGTACGGAATAACTATGGCTACACCTTC. Amino acid sequence: CASSLVRNNYGYTF.

This clonotype was counted between two and nine times. The chain is built from TRBV20-1 and TRBJ2-1; 10 bases map to TRBD2. The ends lost 5 bases at V and 9 bases at J; junction bases unmatched: 10. The CDR3 runs to 14 residues. Germline lookup yields CDR1 DFQATT and CDR2 SNEGSKA (reference sequence). The CDR3: CSAPGLAGVGEQFF. DNA of the CDR3: TGCAGTGCTCCGGGGCTAGCGGGAGTGGGTGAGCAGTTCTTC.

This clonotype was detected only a few times. The chain recombines TRBV20-1 with TRBJ2-3, with D hard to call. This CDR3 region has 15 residues. The V end lost 0 bases, the J end lost 6 bases, and 16 bases lay between the germline ends. From germline, CDR1 is DFQATT and CDR2 SNEGSKA (reference sequence). This CDR3 is CSARDSGGSGDTQYF. As DNA, the CDR3 is TGCAGTGCTAGAGATTCAGGCGGCAGTGGGGATACGCAGTATTTT.

This clonotype was counted at least ten times. The chain couples TRBV7-2 to TRBJ2-7; TRBD1 matches 7 bases. The junction had 5 bases not matched to a gene; V was cut back by 1 base and J by 2 bases. CDR3 size: 15 residues. The germline CDR1 and CDR2 sequences are SGHTA and FQGNSA. The CDR3 DNA is TGTGCCAGCAGCTTAGAGTGGGGACAGACCTACGAGCAGTACTTC. Translating it yields CASSLEWGQTYEQYF.

This clonotype has a handful of counts. The chain employs TRBV5-1 and TRBJ2-3; 7 nucleotides match TRBD1. The CDR3 runs 14 residues. Losses at the gene ends were 4 bases for V and 6 bases for J; bases not matched to a gene: 8. Germline V gene sequence: CDR1 SGHRS, CDR2 YFSETQ. The CDR3: CASSEGQPLDTQYF. CDR3 coding DNA: TGCGCCAGCAGCGAGGGACAGCCCCTGGATACGCAGTATTTT.

This chain's CDR3 is CASGTGVAYEQYF. The CDR3 nucleotides read TGTGCCAGCGGGACAGGGGTGGCCTACGAGCAGTACTTC. The genes are TRBV6-2 or TRBV6-3 and TRBJ2-4; 10 nucleotides line up with TRBD1. The DNA matches TRBJ2-7 better at its end, which makes the J call doubtful. CDR1 and CDR2 (germline): MNHEY, SVGEGT. The CDR3 has 13 residues.

This clonotype occurred a few times. The chain carries TRBV12-3 or TRBV12-4 and TRBJ2-5, with D perhaps TRBD2 (6 bases). TRBJ2-7 matches the DNA end more closely, so the J call is doubtful. The CDR3 is made up of 14 amino acids. CDR3 DNA: TGTGCCAGCAGTTTGGGCGGGATGACCTACGAGCAGTACTTC. As protein: CASSLGGMTYEQYF.

The chain combines TRBV20-1 with TRBJ2-2; D possibly matches TRBD1 or TRBD2 (5 bases each). V dropped 3 bases and J dropped 3 bases, with 17 bases sitting between them. Germline V gene sequence: CDR1 DFQATT, CDR2 SNEGSKA (reference sequence). The CDR3 runs 16 residues. The CDR3 spells CSASPAGADDTGELFF. Written as DNA, the CDR3 is TGCAGTGCTAGCCCCGCCGGGGCGGACGACACCGGGGAGCTGTTTTTT.

The DNA for the CDR3 is TGCGCTAGCGGGGGGCCCAGCTCCTACAATGAGCAGTTCTTC. Protein: CASGGPSSYNEQFF. The chain carries TRBV5-1 and TRBJ2-1, with 10 bases identical to TRBD2. The germline gives CDR1 SGHRS, CDR2 YFSETQ. This CDR3 is built from 14 residues.

This clonotype was observed at least ten times. Possible read error: a much larger clone is one base away. The V gene is TRBV29-1, the J gene TRBJ2-5; D possibly corresponds to TRBD1 (5 bases). This CDR3 has 13 amino acids. Trimming left V 7 bases short and J 11 bases short, with 23 bases between. Per the germline V gene, CDR1 is SQVTM and CDR2 is ANQGSEA. In nucleotides, the CDR3 is TGCAGCGGGGTAAGGGGAACGGACAATGAGCAGTACTTC. It translates to CSGVRGTDNEQYF. Complete variable domain (other parts from reference TRBV29-1 and TRBJ2-5): SAVISQKPSRDICQRGTSLTIQCQVDSQVTMMFWYRQQPGQSLTLIATANQGSEATYESGFVIDKFPISRPNLTFSTLTVSNMSPEDSSIYLCSGVRGTDNEQYFGPGTRLLVL.

This clonotype has more than one count but fewer than ten. The genes are TRBV20-1 and TRBJ2-3; unclear D gene. The CDR3 totals 12 residues. Trimming cost V 1 base and J 6 bases, with 8 bases left between them. Germline V gene data show CDR1 as DFQATT and CDR2 as SNEGSKA (reference sequence). The CDR3 loop is CSARVLVDTQYF. CDR3 in DNA: TGCAGTGCTAGAGTGTTAGTTGATACGCAGTATTTT.

This clonotype was seen repeatedly, ten times or more. The chain uses TRBV12-3 or TRBV12-4 and TRBJ2-4, with TRBD2 identical over 10 bases. V dropped 5 bases and J dropped 6; count of bases not matched to a gene: 7. This CDR3 comprises 15 residues. The CDR3 DNA follows: TGTGCCAGCAGTCGAAGCGGGGGGGCTGTAAACATTCAGTACTTC. Translating gives CASSRSGGAVNIQYF.

The V gene is TRBV18, the J gene TRBJ2-4, with TRBD1 matching over 12 bases. Germline V lookup: CDR1 KGHSH, CDR2 LQKENI. The CDR3 sequence is 15 residues long. The trim removed 3 bases at V and 5 bases at J, leaving 2 bases unmatched. DNA for the CDR3: TGTGCCAGCTCACCCGGGACAGGGGGCCAAAACATTCAGTACTTC. Translation: CASSPGTGGQNIQYF.

The CDR3 DNA reads as TGTGCCAGCAGTTACCGGATAGGAGGGATAGTAGAGACCCAGTACTTC. Residues: CASSYRIGGIVETQYF. The chain uses TRBV6-2 or TRBV6-3 and TRBJ2-5, with D perhaps TRBD2 (6 bases). CDR1 MNHEY and CDR2 SVGEGT come from the germline V gene. Trimming left V 2 bases short and J 4 bases short, with 17 bases between. The CDR3 is 16 amino acids.

The rearrangement links TRBV20-1 to TRBJ2-3, with 7 bases matching TRBD2. The CDR3 extends over 15 amino acids. Trimming at V came to 6 bases and at J to 1 base, leaving 10 bases not matched to a gene. Germline values: CDR1 DFQATT, CDR2 SNEGSKA (reference sequence). The CDR3 spells CSAISSGSRTDTQYF. CDR3 DNA sequence: TGCAGTGCAATTTCTAGCGGAAGCCGCACAGATACGCAGTATTTT.

J is TRBJ2-3 and V is TRBV7-9; no reliable D call. The CDR3 length is 15 residues. From germline, CDR1 is SEHNR and CDR2 FQNEAQ (reference sequence). Trimming removed 4 bases from V and 2 bases from J, with 13 bases in between. CDR3 DNA sequence: TGTGCCAGCAGCTCTATGTGGCAGAACACAGATACGCAGTATTTT. Amino acids: CASSSMWQNTDTQYF.

The chain is built from TRBV24-1 and TRBJ2-3, with D perhaps TRBD1 or TRBD2 (5 bases each). Germline V CDR1 and CDR2: KGHDR, SFDVKD. There are 15 residues in the CDR3. V gave up 5 bases and J gave up 1 base, with 12 bases separating them. CDR3 loop: CATSVLGPRTDTQYF. The CDR3 coding sequence is TGTGCCACCAGTGTCCTGGGACCTCGCACAGATACGCAGTATTTT.